Below are 28 T cell receptor beta chains sequenced from a single sample in a study of T cell responses to AZD1222 COVID-19 vaccine. Data came from immunoSEQ multiplex PCR; TCRdb stores just in-frame clones and leaves some out. The sample lists some 180,000 clones; around nine tenths were seen once. The sequenced sample was peripheral blood, obtained 28 days after the second dose of the MenACWY control vaccine. The receptors originated from an adult who received the MenACWY meningococcal vaccine as a control.

V and J are TRBV9 and TRBJ2-1; D not certain. The CDR3 sequence is 17 residues long. Germline values: CDR1 SGDLS, CDR2 YYNGEE. V lost 1 base and J lost 0, with 14 bases in between. The CDR3 sequence is CASSVTDQPYSYNEQFF. For the CDR3, the DNA is TGTGCCAGCAGCGTAACAGACCAACCCTACTCCTACAATGAGCAGTTCTTC.

The V call is TRBV28, the J call TRBJ1-2; D is uncertain. The V end was cut by 7 bases, the J end by 2 bases, with 20 bases between. The CDR3 contains 16 residues. Germline CDR1 and CDR2: MDHEN and SYDVKM. The CDR3 sequence is CASTFWAGNNNYGYTF. DNA for the CDR3: TGTGCCAGCACCTTTTGGGCGGGTAACAACAACTATGGCTACACCTTC.

V is TRBV7-9 and J is TRBJ2-2; a weak D match, TRBD2 (5 bases). The CDR3 has 15 residues. V was pared by 5 bases and J by 3 bases, with 13 bases between. Germline-derived CDR1 and CDR2 are SEHNR and FQNEAQ (reference sequence). The CDR3, as DNA: TGTGCCAGCAGCGGTACCGGGATTTACACCGGGGAGCTGTTTTTT. Encoded protein: CASSGTGIYTGELFF.

This clone showed up just once. This chain links TRBV6-1 with TRBJ2-1; the D gene is possibly TRBD2 (5 bases). This CDR3 is built from 15 residues. Germline V gene lookup returns CDR1 MNHNS and CDR2 SASEGT. V lost 1 base and J 7 bases, leaving 14 bases between the germline ends. This chain's CDR3 is CASSEGRWERNEQFF. CDR3 DNA: TGTGCCAGCAGTGAAGGTCGGTGGGAGAGGAATGAGCAGTTCTTC.

This clone appeared a single time. The CDR3 DNA sequence: TGTGCCAGCAGCCACAGGGCGGTGGGTGAAAAACTGTTTTTT. Its protein product is CASSHRAVGEKLFF. The chain couples TRBV3-1 (or the pseudogene TRBV3-2) to TRBJ1-4; a possible D gene is TRBD1 (5 bases). CDR1 is LGHDT and CDR2 is YNNKEL in the germline V gene (reference sequence). The ends were cut back, 3 bases at V and 7 bases at J, with 12 bases in the middle. This CDR3 is built from 14 residues.

This rearrangement joins TRBV9 to TRBJ1-6; unclear D gene. The CDR3 consists of 13 residues. Per germline, CDR1 SGDLS and CDR2 YYNGEE. V was cut by 1 base and J by 8 bases, with 7 bases left in between. The CDR3 loop is CASSVREDSPLHF. The CDR3 DNA sequence: TGTGCCAGCAGCGTAAGGGAGGATTCACCCCTCCACTTT.

The chain joins TRBV9 to TRBJ2-7, with D perhaps TRBD2 (6 bases). Trimming removed 0 bases from V and 3 bases from J, with 13 bases in between. Germline values: CDR1 SGDLS, CDR2 YYNGEE. CDR3 size: 15 residues. The CDR3 loop reads CASSVDGAGNYEQYF. The CDR3 coding sequence is TGTGCCAGCAGCGTAGATGGTGCGGGGAACTACGAGCAGTACTTC.

The gene calls are TRBV28 and TRBJ1-1; no clear D. CDR1 MDHEN and CDR2 SYDVKM come from the germline V gene. The CDR3 runs to 13 residues. V was trimmed by 5 bases and J by 8 bases, leaving 15 bases between them. CDR3 region: CASSPPPGIEAFF. The CDR3 DNA follows: TGTGCCAGCAGTCCCCCCCCCGGTATAGAAGCTTTCTTT.

The rearrangement uses TRBV10-3 and TRBJ1-5; 9 nucleotides line up with TRBD1. Germline lookup yields CDR1 ENHRY and CDR2 SYGVKD. The length of the CDR3 is 15 residues. The junction had 7 bases not matched to a gene; V was cut back by 4 bases and J by 6 bases. The CDR3 DNA reads as TGTGCCATCAGTGTCTCCGGGACAGGGCTTCAGCCCCAGCATTTT. Amino acids: CAISVSGTGLQPQHF.

The genes are TRBV6-5 and TRBJ2-1; possibly TRBD2 for D (6 bases). The germline V and J ends were trimmed by 1 base and 8 bases, with 15 bases remaining between them. CDR1 is MNHEY and CDR2 is SVGAGI in the germline V gene. This CDR3 contains 15 residues. CDR3 in amino acids: CASSYFRGTTDEQFF. The CDR3 DNA follows: TGTGCCAGCAGTTACTTTCGCGGGACGACGGATGAGCAGTTCTTC.

V is TRBV2 and J is TRBJ2-3; 8 bases line up with TRBD2. Germline V CDR1 and CDR2: SNHLY, FYNNEI. This CDR3 spans 14 amino acids. V lost 7 bases to trimming and J lost 1 base; unmatched junction nucleotides: 4. The DNA of the CDR3 is TGTGCCAGCAACCCGACTAGCGGCACAGATACGCAGTATTTT. Translation: CASNPTSGTDTQYF.

V gene TRBV6-1 combines with J gene TRBJ1-2, with D perhaps matching TRBD1 (5 bases). The CDR3 loop spans 11 amino acids. Trimming left V 3 bases short and J 6 bases short, with 5 bases between. Germline CDR1 reads MNHNS; CDR2 reads SASEGT. The CDR3 loop is CASSETDGYTF. CDR3 nucleotide sequence: TGTGCCAGCAGTGAGACAGATGGCTACACCTTC.

V and J are TRBV15 and TRBJ1-2, with D possibly being TRBD1 (5 bases). The germline V gene encodes CDR1 LNHNV and CDR2 YYDKDF (reference sequence). Between the trimmed V and J ends, which lost 0 bases and 7 bases, there was a span of 15 bases. The CDR3 consists of 15 residues. CDR3: CATSRDSGPRSGYTF. CDR3 DNA sequence: TGTGCCACCAGCAGAGATTCGGGACCCAGGTCTGGCTACACCTTC.

This clone was detected a few times. This chain uses TRBV7-2 with TRBJ2-3; 8 bases fit TRBD1. V dropped 5 bases and J dropped 4; count of bases not matched to a gene: 5. The CDR3 extends over 14 amino acids. Germline V lookup: CDR1 SGHTA, CDR2 FQGNSA. In nucleotides, the CDR3 is TGTGCCAGCAGCCCCGGACAGGGTCCAGATACGCAGTATTTT. Residues: CASSPGQGPDTQYF.

Only a few counts were recorded for this clone. The V call is TRBV27, the J call TRBJ1-3; D remains ambiguous. Germline loops: CDR1 MNHEY, CDR2 SMNVEV (reference sequence). Trimming shortened V by 0 bases and J by 3 bases, and 6 bases separated the two germline ends. CDR3 size: 14 residues. The CDR3 here is CASSLSPLGNTIYF. The CDR3 nucleotides are TGTGCCAGCAGTTTATCGCCCCTTGGAAACACCATATATTTT.

This clone was recorded only once. The chain is built from TRBV29-1 and TRBJ1-2; D is undetermined. The V gene's germline CDR1 is SQVTM and CDR2 ANQGSEA. The CDR3 loop spans 12 amino acids. The V end lost 6 bases, the J end lost 7 bases, and 15 bases lay between the germline ends. The CDR3 DNA is TGCAGCGTCCGACTTGGAGAATCTGGCTACACCTTC. It codes for CSVRLGESGYTF. The full variable domain, with the rest looked up from reference TRBV29-1 and TRBJ1-2, is SAVISQKPSRDICQRGTSLTIQCQVDSQVTMMFWYRQQPGQSLTLIATANQGSEATYESGFVIDKFPISRPNLTFSTLTVSNMSPEDSSIYLCSVRLGESGYTFGSGTRLTVV.

This clone has only one observation. The CDR3, as DNA: TGTGCCAGCAGCTTTTTAATTCACAATGAGCAGTTCTTC. Encoded protein: CASSFLIHNEQFF. This chain links TRBV5-8 with TRBJ2-1; no definite D call. Trimming removed 2 bases at V and 5 bases at J, with 8 bases between. CDR3 length: 13 amino acids. Germline assignment: CDR1 SGHTS and CDR2 YDEGEE. The whole variable domain, remainder taken from reference TRBV5-8 and TRBJ2-1, is EAGVTQSPTHLIKTRGQQATLRCSPISGHTSVYWYQQALGLGLQFLLWYDEGEERNRGNFPPRFSGRQFPNYSSELNVNALELEDSALYLCASSFLIHNEQFFGPGTRLTVL.

This clone was seen a few times. The rearrangement uses TRBV19 and TRBJ2-7; TRBD2 matches at 13 bases. Trimming cost V 1 base and J 2 bases; bases outside gene matches: 5. In germline, CDR1 is LNHDA, CDR2 SQIVND (reference sequence). CDR3 length equals 17 residues. In DNA form, the CDR3 reads TGTGCCAGTAGTATAGTGAGGGGACTAGCGGGGACCTACGAGCAGTACTTC. Translation gives CASSIVRGLAGTYEQYF.

This clone was seen a few times. The CDR3 sequence: CATTPGATRTDTQYF. The DNA for the CDR3 is TGTGCCACCACCCCTGGAGCGACCCGCACAGATACGCAGTATTTT. The rearrangement links TRBV19 to TRBJ2-3; no clear D gene. V was pared by 10 bases and J by 1 base, with 18 bases between. Germline CDR1 reads LNHDA; CDR2 reads SQIVND (reference sequence). This CDR3 spans 15 amino acids.

V gene TRBV3-1 (or the pseudogene TRBV3-2) combines with J gene TRBJ1-1; the match to TRBD1 covers 8 bases. Germline trimming cut 7 bases from V and 5 bases from J; bases unmatched to any gene: 15. This CDR3 region has 16 residues. CDR1 and CDR2 from the germline V gene are LGHDT and YNNKEL (reference sequence). Written as DNA, the CDR3 is TGTGCCAGCACCCCTGGACAGGGAAGAGTTGGAACTGAAGCTTTCTTT. It specifies CASTPGQGRVGTEAFF.

CDR3 bases: TGTGCCAGCAGCCAGGACCAACCCCACGAGCAGTACTTC. As protein: CASSQDQPHEQYF. The chain carries TRBV7-9 and TRBJ2-7; D is unclear. This CDR3 has 13 amino acids. Per germline, CDR1 SEHNR and CDR2 FQNEAQ (reference sequence). Trimming stripped 5 bases from V and 5 bases from J, with 13 bases between.

The gene calls are TRBV4-3 and TRBJ2-1; perhaps D is TRBD1 or TRBD2 (6 bases each). V was trimmed by 1 base and J by 10 bases, leaving 11 bases between them. CDR3 length: 13 residues. Per the germline V gene, CDR1 is LGHNA and CDR2 is YSLEER. This CDR3 reads CASSQVGGGEQFF. In nucleotides, the CDR3 is TGCGCCAGCAGCCAAGTAGGGGGAGGCGAGCAGTTCTTC.

The V call is TRBV13, the J call TRBJ2-2; possible D gene TRBD2, 6 bases. Germline lookup yields CDR1 PRHDT and CDR2 FYEKMQ (reference sequence). CDR3 length: 13 residues. The germline V and J ends were trimmed by 2 bases and 6 bases, with 7 bases remaining between them. CDR3 sequence: CASSLSGAGELFF. DNA of the CDR3: TGTGCCAGCAGCTTATCGGGGGCCGGGGAGCTGTTTTTT.

The count of this clone is one. The J gene is TRBJ2-7, the V gene TRBV6-5; 10 positions match TRBD1. Unmatched junction bases numbered 7, after V lost 7 bases and J lost 4 bases. CDR1 and CDR2 from the germline V gene are MNHEY and SVGAGI. The CDR3 covers 14 residues. The CDR3 loop is CASIWTGGEYEQYF. CDR3 in DNA: TGTGCCAGCATCTGGACAGGGGGTGAATACGAGCAGTACTTC.

The chain uses TRBV18 and TRBJ1-1; 9 positions match TRBD1. The CDR3 runs to 16 residues. V lost 6 bases and J lost 4; bases outside the gene matches: 12. Germline V gives CDR1 KGHSH, CDR2 LQKENI. CDR3 DNA: TGTGCCAGCTCTCGAACTCCGACAGGGGGTCTCACTGAAGCTTTCTTT. Its translation is CASSRTPTGGLTEAFF.

The CDR3 reads CASSLWGQGRSDTQYF. For the CDR3, the DNA is TGTGCCAGCAGTTTATGGGGACAGGGGAGATCAGATACGCAGTATTTT. This chain joins TRBV28 and TRBJ2-3; TRBD1 aligns across 10 bases. The length of the CDR3 is 16 residues. The ends lost 0 bases at V and 4 bases at J; junction bases unmatched: 4. The germline V gene encodes CDR1 MDHEN and CDR2 SYDVKM.

This clone turned up a few times. The CDR3 nucleotides read TGTGCCAGCAGCTTGAGGACAGGGGGAAACACCATATATTTT. This encodes CASSLRTGGNTIYF. The rearrangement uses TRBV9 and TRBJ1-3, with 8 bases that match TRBD1. The CDR3 totals 14 residues. V lost 4 bases and J lost 4; bases outside the gene matches: 4. Per germline, CDR1 SGDLS and CDR2 YYNGEE.

The chain employs TRBV9 and TRBJ1-1; the D gene is possibly TRBD1 (5 bases). The CDR3 consists of 14 residues. Germline V lookup: CDR1 SGDLS, CDR2 YYNGEE. V shed 4 bases and J shed 2 bases, with 12 bases lying between them. The CDR3 region is CASSFYDSNTEAFF. Written as DNA, the CDR3 is TGTGCCAGCAGCTTTTACGACAGTAACACTGAAGCTTTCTTT.